Reported below is one T cell receptor beta chain. This sample is part of a study of blood T cell repertoires in COVID-19. Study information: COVID-19 samples collected from the United States, Italy and Spain covered acute and convalescent phases. From T cells, B-cell-depleted T cells, or PBMCs came the material, which was cDNA or gDNA.

Sequencing used immunoSEQ multiplex PCR; TCRdb keeps in-frame clones, though not all of them. This repertoire shows 60,000 to 70,000 clones, roughly 85% found once; its top ten account for roughly 1.4%. The CDR3 runs 20 residues. V was clipped by 0 bases and J by 3 bases; unmatched bases: 17. Germline V gives CDR1 SGHVS, CDR2 FQNEAQ. The sample taken for sequencing was peripheral blood. The V call is TRBV7-8, the J call TRBJ2-1; 7 bases map to TRBD2. This TCR derives from a woman aged 55-70 years with acute or convalescent COVID-19. The chain's CDR3 is CASSLAHHSGLGDYYNEQFF. The CDR3 DNA reads as TGTGCCAGCAGCTTAGCCCATCACAGTGGGTTGGGGGACTACTACAATGAGCAGTTCTTC.